This paragraph covers one TCR beta chain sequence. Per the original data handling: Amplifying reference gene primers gave estimates of nucleated cell counts. Measured with immunoSEQ multiplex PCR; TCRdb has only the in-frame clones, and not every one. V, J and clone size were drawn from that table, and D and trimming were deduced from the DNA. The repertoire has roughly 110,000 clones, around 90% of them found once; the top ten carry roughly 4.9%. This sample is drawn from a study of blood T cell repertoires in COVID-19. Sequenced sample: peripheral blood. This TCR was sampled from a man between 40 and 49 years old with active or convalescent COVID-19.

The CDR3 loop reads CASSLSWYGASFYEQYF. CDR3 nucleotides: TGTGCCAGCAGTTTATCTTGGTACGGAGCTAGCTTTTACGAGCAGTACTTC. This chain connects TRBV27 to TRBJ2-7; TRBD2 might be the D (5 bases). This CDR3 is 17 amino acids long. Germline lookup yields CDR1 MNHEY and CDR2 SMNVEV (reference sequence). Trimming took off 0 bases at V and 4 bases at J, with 19 bases between the two ends.